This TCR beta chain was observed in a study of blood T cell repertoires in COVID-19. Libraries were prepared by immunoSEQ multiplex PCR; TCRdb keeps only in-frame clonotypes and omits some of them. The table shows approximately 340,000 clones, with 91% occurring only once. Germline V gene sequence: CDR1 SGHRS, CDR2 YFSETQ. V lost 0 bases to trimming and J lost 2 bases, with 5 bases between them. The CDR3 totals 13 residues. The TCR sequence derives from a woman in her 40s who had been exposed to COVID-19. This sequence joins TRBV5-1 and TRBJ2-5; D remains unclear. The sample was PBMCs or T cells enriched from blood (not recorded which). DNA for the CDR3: TGCGCCAGCAGCTTGGCCGAGCAAGAGACCCAGTACTTC. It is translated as CASSLAEQETQYF.